A selection of T cell receptor beta chains follows, all from one sample in a study of blood T cells in healthy people across ages. In TCRdb, the 5' RACE reads were re-called with MiXCR into one record per CDR3 protein. The sample records roughly 800,000 distinct CDR3 sequences, 55% to 70% being singletons. The sample taken for sequencing was blood. These receptors were taken from a man aged 30 to 45 in good health. CDR3s include the opening cysteine and the closing phenylalanine or tryptophan. A D gene is named only where the DNA matches it firmly. Size is stated for part of the rows, as once, few or many counts, or as a class when the clone is expanded.

d_gene,abundance,v_gene,j_gene,CDR3nt,CDR3aa
NA,many,TRBV11-2,TRBJ1-4,TGTGCCAGCAGCTTAGCAGAGCATGGAAAACTGTTTTTT,CASSLAEHGKLFF
NA,NA,TRBV6-2/TRBV6-3,TRBJ2-7,TGTGCCAGCAGGGGACACAACTCCTACGAGCAGTACTTC,CASRGHNSYEQYF
NA,NA,TRBV7-6,TRBJ2-1,TGTGCCAGCAGCTTATCTCCTAGGGGCTCCTACAATGAGCAGTTCTTC,CASSLSPRGSYNEQFF
NA,once,TRBV20-1,TRBJ1-1,TGCAGTGCTAGAGGACAGGTTACGGGACGTGAAGCTTTCTTT,CSARGQVTGREAFF
NA,many,TRBV15,TRBJ2-5,TGTGCCACCAGCAGAGGGGGACCGGGAGAGACCCAGTACTTC,CATSRGGPGETQYF
TRBD1,NA,TRBV20-1,TRBJ1-5,TGCAGTGCAACAACGACCGGGACAGGGGGCGATAATCAGCCCCAGCATTTT,CSATTTGTGGDNQPQHF
NA,NA,TRBV11-2,TRBJ2-5,TGTGCCAGCAGCCCCGGAGGGCTTCGGGTAGAGACCCGGTACTTC,CASSPGGLRVETRYF
NA,NA,TRBV20-1,TRBJ2-5,TGCAGTGCTAGAGGAGGGTCCGTGTGGGAGACCCAGTACTTC,CSARGGSVWETQYF
NA,NA,TRBV7-9,TRBJ1-1,TGTGCCAGCAGGGATTTGATAACTGAAGCTTTCTTT,CASRDLITEAFF
NA,NA,TRBV29-1,TRBJ2-3,TGCAGTTACGGGGGCGCAGAGCGTTGGGATACGCAGTATTTT,CSYGGAERWDTQYF
NA,few,TRBV6-6,TRBJ2-7,TGTGCCAGCAAGGGGGGCTACGAGCAGTACTTC,CASKGGYEQYF
TRBD2,NA,TRBV20-1,TRBJ2-1,TGCAGTGCGGGTACTAGCGGCAGGTCGAATGAGCAGTTCTTC,CSAGTSGRSNEQFF
NA,once,TRBV11-2,TRBJ2-7,TGTGCCAGCAGCTTAGATTGGGATAATGAGCAGTACTTC,CASSLDWDNEQYF
NA,few,TRBV5-1,TRBJ2-1,TGCGCCAGCAGCTTGGTCTCGGGTAATGAGCAGTTCTTC,CASSLVSGNEQFF
NA,NA,TRBV7-2,TRBJ2-3,TGTGCCAGCAGTTCGGAGCCGGGACTTATCACAGATACGCAGTATTTT,CASSSEPGLITDTQYF
NA,NA,TRBV7-2,TRBJ2-6,TGTGCCAGCAGCGTGTACTCTGGGGCCAACGTCCTGACTTTC,CASSVYSGANVLTF
NA,NA,TRBV9,TRBJ2-1,TGTGCCAGCAGCGGCTATGGGAATGAGCAGTTCTTC,CASSGYGNEQFF
NA,NA,TRBV9,TRBJ1-6,TGTGCCAGCAGCGTACTCTGGGAGGGGGGTTCACCCCTCCACTTT,CASSVLWEGGSPLHF
NA,NA,TRBV2,TRBJ2-7,TGTGCCAGCGCCGCAAGCGAGGTCCTCGAGCAGTACTTC,CASAASEVLEQYF
NA,NA,TRBV12-3/TRBV12-4,TRBJ2-3,TGTGCCAGCAGTATGAGAGATACGCAGTATTTT,CASSMRDTQYF
TRBD2,once,TRBV20-1,TRBJ2-1,TGCAGTGCCCCCCTTAGCGGGAGCTCGGCATACAATGAGCAGTTCTTC,CSAPLSGSSAYNEQFF
TRBD2,few,TRBV7-2,TRBJ2-1,TGTGCCAGCAGCACCGGGACTAGCGGGAATGAGCAGTTCTTC,CASSTGTSGNEQFF
NA,NA,TRBV4-1,TRBJ1-2,TGCGCCAGCAGCCAAGATGTGGGGAGAGCGAGGGTCTTAGCCACCTTC,CASSQDVGRARVLATF
NA,NA,TRBV7-9,TRBJ2-5,TGTGCCAGCAGCCCCAACTCTTGGGCGGTAGAGACCCAGTACTTC,CASSPNSWAVETQYF
NA,once,TRBV9,TRBJ2-5,TGTGCCACCACCGAGACCCAGTACTTC,CATTETQYF
NA,NA,TRBV6-5,TRBJ2-7,TGTGCCAGCAGTTACCAAGGGGGGATACACGAGCAGTACTTC,CASSYQGGIHEQYF
NA,many,TRBV7-6,TRBJ2-7,TGTGCCAGCAGCTTAACTATGGCGGGACAATTCCTAGGCGAGCAGTACTTC,CASSLTMAGQFLGEQYF
TRBD1,few,TRBV12-3/TRBV12-4,TRBJ1-2,TGTGCCAGCAAGCGACAGGGGGCTGGCTATGGCTACACCTTC,CASKRQGAGYGYTF
TRBD2,once,TRBV4-3,TRBJ2-4,TGCGCCAGCAGCCAATTTGGGACTAGCGGGAGTTCGGACTCCTACAATGAGCAGTACTTC,CASSQFGTSGSSDSYNEQYF
TRBD1,NA,TRBV6-1,TRBJ1-2,TGTGCCAGCAGTTCCTCCGGGACAGACTATGGCTACACCTTC,CASSSSGTDYGYTF
NA,NA,TRBV7-9,TRBJ1-2,TGTGCCAGCAGCTTAGGGGCGGCACATGGCTACACCTTC,CASSLGAAHGYTF
TRBD2,once,TRBV20-1,TRBJ2-3,TGCAGTGCTAGAGATCGCGGGGAGGGTACAGATACGCAGTATTTT,CSARDRGEGTDTQYF
NA,NA,TRBV6-1,TRBJ1-2,TGTGCCAGCAGTGAAGGGCGGGGAGGCTACTATGGCTACACCTTC,CASSEGRGGYYGYTF
NA,NA,TRBV6-1,TRBJ2-5,TGTGCCAGCAGTGAAAGGGTGGCAGGGCGAGAGACCCAGTACTTC,CASSERVAGRETQYF
NA,NA,TRBV10-3,TRBJ2-7,TGTGCCATCAGTGCAGACCCACCGGCCCGTACCTACGAGCAGTACTTC,CAISADPPARTYEQYF
NA,few,TRBV9,TRBJ1-2,TGTGCCAGCAGCGCCCCCCCGGGATACGGCTACACCTTC,CASSAPPGYGYTF
TRBD2,few,TRBV6-2/TRBV6-3,TRBJ2-4,TGTGCCAGCAGTTACCGAACTAGCGGGATTGTCAAAAACATTCAGTACTTC,CASSYRTSGIVKNIQYF
TRBD1,few,TRBV12-3/TRBV12-4,TRBJ1-1,TGTGCCAGCAGTTTCCCAGGGGGCAGGGAAGCTTTCTTT,CASSFPGGREAFF
NA,NA,TRBV7-2,TRBJ2-7,TGTGCCAGCAGCTTTGGAGAGGGGTACGAGCAGTACTTC,CASSFGEGYEQYF
TRBD2,few,TRBV11-2,TRBJ2-7,TGTGCCAGCAGCTTAGAGAGGACTAGTTATGTGCAGTACTTC,CASSLERTSYVQYF